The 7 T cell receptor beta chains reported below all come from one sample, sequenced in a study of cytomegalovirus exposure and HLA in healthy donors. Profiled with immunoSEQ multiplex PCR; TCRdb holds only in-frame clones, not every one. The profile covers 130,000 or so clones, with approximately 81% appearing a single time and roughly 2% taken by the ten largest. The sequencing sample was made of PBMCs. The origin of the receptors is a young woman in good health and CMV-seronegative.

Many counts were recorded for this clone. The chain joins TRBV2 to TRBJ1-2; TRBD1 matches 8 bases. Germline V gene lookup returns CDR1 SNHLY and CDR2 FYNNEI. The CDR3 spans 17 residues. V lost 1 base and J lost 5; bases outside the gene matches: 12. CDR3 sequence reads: CASSEGGQGSALYGYTF. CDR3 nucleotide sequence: TGTGCCAGCAGTGAAGGCGGACAGGGCTCGGCCCTTTATGGCTACACCTTC.

DNA of the CDR3: TGTGCCAGCAGCCGTTCCGGGACAGACGGCTTGGCCTATGGCTACACCTTC. It yields the protein CASSRSGTDGLAYGYTF. J is TRBJ1-2 and V is TRBV7-9; 7 positions agree with TRBD1. The CDR3 consists of 17 residues. Losses at the gene ends were 5 bases for V and 4 bases for J; bases not matched to a gene: 16. Germline V gene data show CDR1 as SEHNR and CDR2 as FQNEAQ (reference sequence). Complete variable domain (other parts from reference TRBV7-9 and TRBJ1-2): DTGVSQNPRHKITKRGQNVTFRCDPISEHNRLYWYRQTLGQGPEFLTYFQNEAQLEKSRLLSDRFSAERPKGSFSTLEIQRTEQGDSAMYLCASSRSGTDGLAYGYTFGSGTRLTVV.

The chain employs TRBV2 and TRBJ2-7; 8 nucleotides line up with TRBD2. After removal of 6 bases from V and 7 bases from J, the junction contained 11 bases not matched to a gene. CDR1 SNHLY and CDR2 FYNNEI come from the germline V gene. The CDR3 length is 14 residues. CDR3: CASRGLVAMGEQYF. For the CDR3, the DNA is TGTGCCAGCAGGGGACTAGTCGCGATGGGGGAGCAGTACTTC.

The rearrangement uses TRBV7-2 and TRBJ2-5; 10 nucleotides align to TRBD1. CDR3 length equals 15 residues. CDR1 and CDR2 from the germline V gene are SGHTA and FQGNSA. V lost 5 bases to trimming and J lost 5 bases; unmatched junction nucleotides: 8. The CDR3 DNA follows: TGTGCCAGCAGCCTAGGGGACAGGGGTCGGGAGACCCAGTACTTC. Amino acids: CASSLGDRGRETQYF. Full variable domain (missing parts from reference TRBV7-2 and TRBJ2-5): GAGVSQSPSNKVTEKGKDVELRCDPISGHTALYWYRQSLGQGLEFLIYFQGNSAPDKSGLPSDRFSAERTGGSVSTLTIQRTQQEDSAVYLCASSLGDRGRETQYFGPGTRLLVL.

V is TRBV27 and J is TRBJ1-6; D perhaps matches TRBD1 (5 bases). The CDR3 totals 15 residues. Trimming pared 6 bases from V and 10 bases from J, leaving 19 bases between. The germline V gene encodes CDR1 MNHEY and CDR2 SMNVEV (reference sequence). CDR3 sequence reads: CASSILGGRGSPLHF. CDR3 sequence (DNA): TGTGCCAGCAGCATCTTGGGGGGACGGGGATCACCCCTCCACTTT.

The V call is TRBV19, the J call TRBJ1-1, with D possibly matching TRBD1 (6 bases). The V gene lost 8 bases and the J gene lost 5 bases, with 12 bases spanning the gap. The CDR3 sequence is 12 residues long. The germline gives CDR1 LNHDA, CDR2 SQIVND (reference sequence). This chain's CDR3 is CASRDIGTEAFF. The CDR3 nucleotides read TGTGCCAGTCGGGACATCGGAACTGAAGCTTTCTTT.

The CDR3 nucleotides read TGTGCCAGCAGCCGGGGACAGGGTTTCGGTAGCACAGATACGCAGTATTTT. It specifies CASSRGQGFGSTDTQYF. The chain uses TRBV7-6 and TRBJ2-3; 9 bases align to TRBD1. The germline CDR1 and CDR2 sequences are SGHVS and FNYEAQ. The junction had 9 bases not matched to a gene; V was cut back by 5 bases and J by 0 bases. This CDR3 is 17 amino acids long.